This T cell receptor (beta chain) was obtained from a study of CD8+ T cells in alopecia areata. Study-wide context: The drug, oral tofacitinib, was given to treated patients at 5 to 10 mg twice daily. Findings and limits, study-wide: Administration of tofacitinib significantly diminished scalp clonality and expanded CD8+ clones within the top 100.

The treatment here: oral pan-JAK inhibitor, 5-10 mg twice daily. Isolation of CD4+ and CD8+ T cells from PBMCs was achieved by sorting. CDR3 length: 15 amino acids. CDR1 and CDR2 from the germline V gene are SNHLY and FYNNEI. V was clipped by 6 bases and J by 0 bases; unmatched bases: 6. Remarks on this clone: Its antigen is not identified. The sample holds other DNA sequences that translate to the same CDR3.

Sequencing used cDNA as its template, made by extracting RNA and reverse transcribing it. Repertoires were generated with immunoSEQ multiplex PCR, while TCRdb's copy carries only in-frame clones and drops some. The sample contains under 150,000 clones, 53% of which appear only once. Sample: CD4+ T cells sorted from blood, taken at week 4, from a patient treated with tofacitinib. This receptor was taken from a human donor with alopecia areata. The rearrangement joins TRBV2 to TRBJ2-3, with TRBD2 matching over 7 bases. CDR3 residues: CASRPSGTSTDTQYF. For the CDR3, the DNA is TGTGCCAGCAGACCAAGCGGGACGAGCACAGATACGCAGTATTTT. The whole variable domain, filled in from reference TRBV2 and TRBJ2-3, reads EPEVTQTPSHQVTQMGQEVILRCVPISNHLYFYWYRQILGQKVEFLVSFYNNEISEKSEIFDDQFSVERPDGSNFTLKIRSTKLEDSAMYFCASRPSGTSTDTQYFGPGTRLTVL.